Listed below are T cell receptor beta chains from one sample, sequenced in a study of blood T cells in healthy people across ages. TCRdb re-derived calls from the 5' RACE reads in MiXCR, one entry per CDR3 protein. The sample has some 560,000 distinct CDR3 sequences; about 27% are singletons. These sequences were also reported in another study, on T cells of mothers and their children.

The sample consisted of blood. Receptor source: a boy aged 2-15 years in good health. Both conserved end residues are part of each CDR3. Fields, in order: V gene, clone size, D gene, J gene, CDR3 DNA, CDR3 protein. D genes are given only for firm matches. Clone size appears in some rows only: once, few, many, or a class for an expanded clone.

>TRBV5-1|.|TRBD2|TRBJ2-1
TGCGCCAGCAGCTTGGGGAATAGCGGGGGGTCGGATGAGCAGTTCTTC
CASSLGNSGGSDEQFF
>TRBV6-5|.|.|TRBJ2-5
TGTGCCAGCAGTGGCCGGGGCAGGTTCGAGACCCAGTACTTC
CASSGRGRFETQYF
>TRBV4-3|few|TRBD2|TRBJ2-2
TGCGCCAGCAGCCAAGACCCTAGCGGACCTGACACCGGGGAGCTGTTTTTT
CASSQDPSGPDTGELFF
>TRBV20-1|.|TRBD1|TRBJ2-7
TGCAGTGCTAGAGATTTCTGGACAGGGAAAACCTACGAGCAGTACTTC
CSARDFWTGKTYEQYF
>TRBV12-3/TRBV12-4|few|.|TRBJ2-6
TGTGCCACCACGCCTGGGAGGTTTTACGGGGCCAACGTCCTGACTTTC
CATTPGRFYGANVLTF
>TRBV20-1|few|.|TRBJ1-2
TGCAGTGCTAGCCGGACGGTGAACTATGGCTACACCTTC
CSASRTVNYGYTF
>TRBV3-1|few|TRBD1|TRBJ1-4
TGTGCCAGCAGCCAAGTGACAGGGGCGGTCGTAGCTAATGAAAAACTGTTTTTT
CASSQVTGAVVANEKLFF
>TRBV29-1|.|TRBD2|TRBJ2-1
TGCAGCGTTGATGGGGCTAGCGGGGGGATAAACTACAATGAGCAGTTCTTC
CSVDGASGGINYNEQFF
>TRBV3-1|many|.|TRBJ2-2
TGTGCCAGCAGCCCCACCCATCCTCGGGGCGCGAACACCGGGGAGCTGTTTTTT
CASSPTHPRGANTGELFF
>TRBV7-2|few|TRBD2|TRBJ2-7
TGTGCCAGCAGCCCCTTAGCGGGATCCTACGAGCAGTACTTC
CASSPLAGSYEQYF
>TRBV4-3|.|TRBD2|TRBJ2-1
TGCGCCAGCAGCCAAGATCTTACGGCTAGCGGGAGGAAGTTCTTC
CASSQDLTASGRKFF
>TRBV6-5|many|.|TRBJ2-5
TGTGCCAGCAGTACCGCGGGGTACCAAGAGACCCAGTACTTC
CASSTAGYQETQYF
>TRBV20-1|.|TRBD1|TRBJ2-2
TGCAGTGCTAGAGATATAGGGACAGGGAACACCGGGGAGCTGTTTTTT
CSARDIGTGNTGELFF
>TRBV9|.|TRBD1|TRBJ2-2
TGTGCCAGCAGCTTCCGACAGGGGAACACCGGGGAGCTGTTTTTT
CASSFRQGNTGELFF
>TRBV10-1|few|.|TRBJ2-1
TGCGCCAGCAGTGGACCGGGAATAAATGAGCAGTTCTTC
CASSGPGINEQFF
>TRBV2|.|.|TRBJ2-6
TGTGCCAGCAGACTCCAGGGCTCTGGGGCCAACGTCCTGACTTTC
CASRLQGSGANVLTF
>TRBV6-6|.|TRBD1|TRBJ2-1
TGTGCCAGCAGTTACTCGGACAGGGGGCACAATGAGCAGTTCTTC
CASSYSDRGHNEQFF
>TRBV2|.|.|TRBJ2-5
TGTGCCAGCAGTGAAGCGGGGGTCGAGACCCAGTACTTC
CASSEAGVETQYF
>TRBV6-5|.|.|TRBJ2-2
TGTGCCAGCACGACAGGGAGGACCGGGGAGCTGTTTTTT
CASTTGRTGELFF
>TRBV20-1|many|.|TRBJ1-6
TGCAGTGCTAGTGGAGGGGTCGGTAATTCACCCCTCCACTTT
CSASGGVGNSPLHF
>TRBV4-1|.|.|TRBJ1-5
TGCGCCAGCAGCCAAGAACCCTTTGTCAATCAGCCCCAGCATTTT
CASSQEPFVNQPQHF
>TRBV4-3|.|TRBD1|TRBJ1-6
TGCGCCAGCAGCCAAGAAGGGACAGATAGTTCACCCCTCCACTTT
CASSQEGTDSSPLHF
>TRBV20-1|few|.|TRBJ2-1
TGCAGTGCACGATTCAGCCCTTACAATGAGCAGTTCTTC
CSARFSPYNEQFF
>TRBV21-1|.|.|TRBJ2-7
TGTGCCGCACCGGGACAGAGCTACGAGCAGTACTTC
CAAPGQSYEQYF
>TRBV12-3/TRBV12-4|.|TRBD2|TRBJ2-5
TGTGCCAGCAGTTTGGGAGGGAGCATCGGGGAGACCCAGTACTTC
CASSLGGSIGETQYF
>TRBV4-3|few|TRBD1|TRBJ2-1
TGCGCCAGCAGCCGGGACAGGGGGAACTACAATGAGCAGTTCTTC
CASSRDRGNYNEQFF
>TRBV2|.|.|TRBJ1-2
TGTGCCAGCATTACAGGTCCATATGGCTACACCTTC
CASITGPYGYTF
>TRBV15|.|TRBD1|TRBJ2-1
TGTGCCACCAGCAGAGGGACAGGGGCAAGCGAACTCTACAATGAGCAGTTCTTC
CATSRGTGASELYNEQFF
>TRBV14|few|.|TRBJ1-2
TGTGCCAGCAGCCGAGAAGATACCGGCCTCGTCTATGGCTACACCTTC
CASSREDTGLVYGYTF
>TRBV29-1|.|.|TRBJ1-1
TGCAGCGTTGAAGATCGGGGGAGAGGGGACACTGAAGCTTTCTTT
CSVEDRGRGDTEAFF